This T cell receptor (beta chain) was identified during a study of radiotherapy plus CTLA-4 blockade in lung cancer. Focal radiation plus CTLA-4 blockade with ipilimumab was given to patients with chemo-refractory metastatic non-small-cell lung cancer. As for this clone: What it binds is unknown.

The study, taken as a whole, reports: With interferon-beta, early dynamics of blood T cell clones were reported to best predict response. Expansion of tumor-derived TCR clones was observed in blood after radiotherapy plus ipilimumab.

The CDR3 contains 16 residues. In germline, CDR1 is LNHDA, CDR2 SQIVND (reference sequence). The trim removed 4 bases at V and 5 bases at J, leaving 13 bases unmatched. Here immunoSEQ multiplex PCR was the method, and the copy in TCRdb shows in-frame clones only, minus some. The table includes roughly 51,000 clones, 75% to 90% detected once. The sample here was peripheral blood, taken from a patient treated with radiotherapy plus ipilimumab. The chain uses TRBV19 and TRBJ2-7; TRBD1 matches 8 bases. The sequence derives from a human donor with non-small cell lung cancer that progressed on radiotherapy plus ipilimumab. Some clones in this sample may be carry-over from other donors' samples. In DNA, the CDR3 is TGTGCCAGTAGTACCCAAGGACAGGGACGGTTAAACGAGCAGTACTTC. It encodes CASSTQGQGRLNEQYF.